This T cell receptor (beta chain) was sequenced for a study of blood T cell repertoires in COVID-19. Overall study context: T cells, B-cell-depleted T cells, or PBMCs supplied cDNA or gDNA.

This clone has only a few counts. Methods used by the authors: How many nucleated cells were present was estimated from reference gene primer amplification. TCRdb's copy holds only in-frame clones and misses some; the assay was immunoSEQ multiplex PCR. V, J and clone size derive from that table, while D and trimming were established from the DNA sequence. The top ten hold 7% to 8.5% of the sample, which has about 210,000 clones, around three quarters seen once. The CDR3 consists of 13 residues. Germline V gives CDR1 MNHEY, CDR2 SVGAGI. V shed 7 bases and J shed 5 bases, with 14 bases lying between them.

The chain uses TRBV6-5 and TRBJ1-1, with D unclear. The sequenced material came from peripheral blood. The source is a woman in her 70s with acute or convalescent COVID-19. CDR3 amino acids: CASTSRVGTEAFF. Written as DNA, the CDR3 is TGTGCCAGCACCTCCCGGGTGGGTACTGAAGCTTTCTTT.